This T cell receptor beta chain was observed in a study of cytomegalovirus exposure and HLA in healthy donors. Primers for the PCR totalled 60 Vbeta and 13 Jbeta. Study processing details: There were around 78 million unique TCR beta chains by a later count, and 10 million to 12 million of them were shared. The method was immunoSEQ multiplex PCR; TCRdb's version includes in-frame clones alone and lacks a portion of them. The V and J calls and clone size were taken over from that table, and D and trimming were inferred from the DNA. The data show 100,000 to 150,000 clones, over 60% seen once. The CDR3 has 16 residues. CDR1 and CDR2 (germline): SEHNR, FQNEAQ (reference sequence). Trimming cost V 5 bases and J 5 bases; bases outside gene matches: 13. With respect to this clone: Its antigen is not identified.

Points from the study as a whole: Earlier analysis yielded a pattern in which most TCR beta V segments were productive about 90% or about 30% of the time. Association with HLA alleles at 0.05 false discovery rate was found for around 15,000 TCR beta sequences in a later analysis.

The receptor was isolated from a man between 60 and 75 years old in good health and CMV-seropositive. Sequencing was performed on PBMCs. The chain carries TRBV7-9 and TRBJ1-2, with TRBD1 matching 8 bases. Here the CDR3 DNA reads TGTGCCAGCAGCCCCAGGGTGGCAGGGGGCCCTTATGGCTACACCTTC. Its translation is CASSPRVAGGPYGYTF. Looking up the rest from reference TRBV7-9 and TRBJ1-2 gives the full variable domain: DTGVSQNPRHKITKRGQNVTFRCDPISEHNRLYWYRQTLGQGPEFLTYFQNEAQLEKSRLLSDRFSAERPKGSFSTLEIQRTEQGDSAMYLCASSPRVAGGPYGYTFGSGTRLTVV.